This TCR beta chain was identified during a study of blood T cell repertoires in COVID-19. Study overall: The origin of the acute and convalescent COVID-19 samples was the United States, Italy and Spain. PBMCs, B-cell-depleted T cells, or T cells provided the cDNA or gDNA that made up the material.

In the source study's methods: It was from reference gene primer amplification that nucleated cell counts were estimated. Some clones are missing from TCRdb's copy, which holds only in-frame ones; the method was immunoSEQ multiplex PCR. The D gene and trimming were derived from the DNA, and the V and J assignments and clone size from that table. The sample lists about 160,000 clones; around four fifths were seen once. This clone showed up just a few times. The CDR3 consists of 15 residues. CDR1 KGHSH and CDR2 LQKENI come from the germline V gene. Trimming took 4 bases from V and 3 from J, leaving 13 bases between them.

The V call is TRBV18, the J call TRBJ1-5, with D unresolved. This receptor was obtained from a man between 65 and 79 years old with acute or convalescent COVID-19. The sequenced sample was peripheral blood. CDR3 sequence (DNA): TGTGCCAGCTCACTAAACCGGGATCCCAATCAGCCCCAGCATTTT. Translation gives CASSLNRDPNQPQHF.